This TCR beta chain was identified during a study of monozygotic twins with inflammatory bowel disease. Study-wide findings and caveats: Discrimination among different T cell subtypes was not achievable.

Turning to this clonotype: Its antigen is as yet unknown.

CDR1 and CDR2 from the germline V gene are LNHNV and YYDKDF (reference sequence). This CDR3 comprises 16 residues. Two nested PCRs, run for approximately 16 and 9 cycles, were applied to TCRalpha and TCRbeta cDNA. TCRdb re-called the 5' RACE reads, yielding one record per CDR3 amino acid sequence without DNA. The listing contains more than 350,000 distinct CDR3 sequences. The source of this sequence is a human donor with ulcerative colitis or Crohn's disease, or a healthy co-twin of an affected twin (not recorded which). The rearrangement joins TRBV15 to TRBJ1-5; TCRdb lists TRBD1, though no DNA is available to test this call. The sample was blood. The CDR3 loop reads CATSRVGDGPNQPQHF.